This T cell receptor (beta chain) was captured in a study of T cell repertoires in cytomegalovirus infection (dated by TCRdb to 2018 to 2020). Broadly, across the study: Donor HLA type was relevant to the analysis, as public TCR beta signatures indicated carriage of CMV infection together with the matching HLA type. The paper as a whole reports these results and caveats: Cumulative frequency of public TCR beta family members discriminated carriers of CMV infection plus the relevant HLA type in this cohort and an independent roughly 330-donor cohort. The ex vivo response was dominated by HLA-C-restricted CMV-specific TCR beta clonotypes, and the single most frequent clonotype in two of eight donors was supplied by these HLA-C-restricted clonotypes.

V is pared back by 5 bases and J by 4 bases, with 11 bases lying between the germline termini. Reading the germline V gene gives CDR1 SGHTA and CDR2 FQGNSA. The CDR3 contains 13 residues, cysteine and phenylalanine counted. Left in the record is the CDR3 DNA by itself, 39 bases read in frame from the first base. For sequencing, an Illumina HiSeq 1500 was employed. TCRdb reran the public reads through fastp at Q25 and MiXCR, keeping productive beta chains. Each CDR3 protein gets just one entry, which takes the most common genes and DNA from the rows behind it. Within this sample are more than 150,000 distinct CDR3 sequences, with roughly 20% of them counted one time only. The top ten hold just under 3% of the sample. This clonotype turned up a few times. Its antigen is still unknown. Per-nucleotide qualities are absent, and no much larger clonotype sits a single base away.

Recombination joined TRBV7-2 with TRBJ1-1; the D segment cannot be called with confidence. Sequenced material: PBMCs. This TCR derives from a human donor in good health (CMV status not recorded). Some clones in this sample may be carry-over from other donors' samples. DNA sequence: TGTGCCAGCAGCACCCGGGCCGTCACTGAAGCTTTCTTT. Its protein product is CASSTRAVTEAFF.